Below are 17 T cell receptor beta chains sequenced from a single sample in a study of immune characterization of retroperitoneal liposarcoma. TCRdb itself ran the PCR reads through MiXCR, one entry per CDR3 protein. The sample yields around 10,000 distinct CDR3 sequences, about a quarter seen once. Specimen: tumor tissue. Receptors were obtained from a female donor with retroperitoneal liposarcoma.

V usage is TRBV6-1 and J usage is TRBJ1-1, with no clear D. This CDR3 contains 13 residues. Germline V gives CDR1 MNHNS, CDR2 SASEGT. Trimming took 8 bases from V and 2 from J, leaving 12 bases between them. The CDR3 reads CASCDSPNTEAFF. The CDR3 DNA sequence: TGTGCCAGCTGCGATAGTCCAAACACTGAAGCTTTCTTT.

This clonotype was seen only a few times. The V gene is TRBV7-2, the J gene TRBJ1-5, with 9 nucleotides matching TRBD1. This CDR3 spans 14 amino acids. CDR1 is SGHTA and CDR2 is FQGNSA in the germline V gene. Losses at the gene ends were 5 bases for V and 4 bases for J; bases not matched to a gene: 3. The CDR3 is CASSPTGGNQPQHF. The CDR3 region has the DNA TGTGCCAGCAGCCCGACAGGGGGGAATCAGCCCCAGCATTTT.

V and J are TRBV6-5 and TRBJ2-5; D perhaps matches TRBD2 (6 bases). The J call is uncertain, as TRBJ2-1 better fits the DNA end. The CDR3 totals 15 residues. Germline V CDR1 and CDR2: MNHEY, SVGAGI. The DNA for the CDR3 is TGTGCCAGCAGTTACACGGCCGGGACTTCATATGAGCAGTTCTTC. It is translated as CASSYTAGTSYEQFF.

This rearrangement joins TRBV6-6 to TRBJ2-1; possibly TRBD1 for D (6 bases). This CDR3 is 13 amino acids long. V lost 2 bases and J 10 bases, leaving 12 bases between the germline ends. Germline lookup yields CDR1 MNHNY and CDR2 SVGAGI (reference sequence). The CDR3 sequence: CASSYTGNYEQFF. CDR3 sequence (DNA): TGTGCCAGCAGTTACACAGGGAACTACGAGCAGTTCTTC.

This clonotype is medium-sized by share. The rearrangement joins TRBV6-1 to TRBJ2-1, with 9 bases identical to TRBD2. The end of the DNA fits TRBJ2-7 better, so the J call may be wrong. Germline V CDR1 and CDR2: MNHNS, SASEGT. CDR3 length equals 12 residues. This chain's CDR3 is CASSLRGGEQYF. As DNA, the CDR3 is TGTGCCAGTAGCTTGCGGGGGGGAGAGCAGTACTTC.

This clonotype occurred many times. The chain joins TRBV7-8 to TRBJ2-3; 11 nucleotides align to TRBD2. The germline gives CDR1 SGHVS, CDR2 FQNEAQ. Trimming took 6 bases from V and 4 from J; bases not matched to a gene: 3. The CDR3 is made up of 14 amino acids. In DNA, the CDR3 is TGTGCCAGCAGAATAGCGGGAGGGCCAGATACGCAGTATTTT. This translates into CASRIAGGPDTQYF.

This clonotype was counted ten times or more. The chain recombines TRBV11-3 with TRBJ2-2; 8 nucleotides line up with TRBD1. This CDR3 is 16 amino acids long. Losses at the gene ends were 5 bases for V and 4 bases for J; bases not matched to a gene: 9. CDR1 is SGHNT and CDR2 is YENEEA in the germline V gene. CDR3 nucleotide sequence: TGTGCCAGCAGCGGCCGGGACAGGAAGGGCACCGGGGAGCTGTTTTTT. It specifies CASSGRDRKGTGELFF.

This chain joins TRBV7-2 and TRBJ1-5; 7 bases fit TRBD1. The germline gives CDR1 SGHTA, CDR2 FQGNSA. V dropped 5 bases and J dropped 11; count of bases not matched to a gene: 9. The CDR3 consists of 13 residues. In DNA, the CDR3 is TGTGCCAGCAGCGCCGGGACAGAGGTTTCCCAGCATTTT. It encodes CASSAGTEVSQHF.

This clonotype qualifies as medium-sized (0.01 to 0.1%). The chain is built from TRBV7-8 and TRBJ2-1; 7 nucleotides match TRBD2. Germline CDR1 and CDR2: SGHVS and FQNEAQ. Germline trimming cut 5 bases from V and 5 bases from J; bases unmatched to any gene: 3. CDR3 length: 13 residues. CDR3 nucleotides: TGTGCCAGCAGCATGAGCGGGGACAATGAGCAGTTCTTC. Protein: CASSMSGDNEQFF.

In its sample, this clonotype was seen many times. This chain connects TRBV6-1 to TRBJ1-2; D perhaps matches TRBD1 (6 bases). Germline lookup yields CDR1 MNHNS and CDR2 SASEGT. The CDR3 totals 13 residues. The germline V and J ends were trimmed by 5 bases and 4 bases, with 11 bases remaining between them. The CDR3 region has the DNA TGTGCCAGCAGTACGGACAGCACCTATGGCTACACCTTC. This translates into CASSTDSTYGYTF.

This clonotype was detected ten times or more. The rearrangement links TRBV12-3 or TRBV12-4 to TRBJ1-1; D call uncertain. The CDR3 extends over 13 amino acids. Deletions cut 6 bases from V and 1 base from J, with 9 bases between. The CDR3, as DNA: TGTGCCAGCAGCTCGGGTCCGAACACTGAAGCTTTCTTT. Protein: CASSSGPNTEAFF.

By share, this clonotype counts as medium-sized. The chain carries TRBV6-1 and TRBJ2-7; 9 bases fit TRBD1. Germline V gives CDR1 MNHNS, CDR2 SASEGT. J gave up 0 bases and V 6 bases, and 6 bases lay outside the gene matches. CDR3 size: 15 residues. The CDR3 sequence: CASRRDRESSYEQYF. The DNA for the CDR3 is TGTGCCAGCAGGAGGGACAGGGAGAGCTCCTACGAGCAGTACTTC.

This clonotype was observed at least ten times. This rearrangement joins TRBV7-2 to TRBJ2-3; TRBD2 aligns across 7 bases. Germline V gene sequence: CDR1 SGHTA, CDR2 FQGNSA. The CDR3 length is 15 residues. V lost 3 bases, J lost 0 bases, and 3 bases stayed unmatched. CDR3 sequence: CASSFPGGSTDTQYF. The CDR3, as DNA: TGTGCCAGCAGCTTCCCCGGGGGGAGCACAGATACGCAGTATTTT.

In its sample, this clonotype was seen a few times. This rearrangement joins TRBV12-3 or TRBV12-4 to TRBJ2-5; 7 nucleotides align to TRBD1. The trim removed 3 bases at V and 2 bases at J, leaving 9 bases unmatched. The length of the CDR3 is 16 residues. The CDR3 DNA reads TGTGCCAGCAGTTTTAGAGGAGGCAGGGGGCAAGAGACCCAGTACTTC. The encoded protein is CASSFRGGRGQETQYF.

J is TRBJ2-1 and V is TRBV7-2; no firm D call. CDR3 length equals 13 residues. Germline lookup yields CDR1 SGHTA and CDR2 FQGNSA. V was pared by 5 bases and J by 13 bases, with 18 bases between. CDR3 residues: CASSLGSVETQFF. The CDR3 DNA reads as TGTGCCAGCAGCCTGGGGTCGGTTGAGACCCAGTTCTTC.

The CDR3 spells CASSPKVGLSEQYF. The CDR3 DNA is TGCGCCAGCAGCCCGAAAGTGGGCCTTTCGGAGCAGTACTTC. The gene calls are TRBV4-1 and TRBJ2-5; no definite D call. The CDR3 runs to 14 residues. The germline V gene encodes CDR1 MGHRA and CDR2 YSYEKL. Between the trimmed V and J ends, which lost 4 bases and 11 bases, there was a span of 20 bases.

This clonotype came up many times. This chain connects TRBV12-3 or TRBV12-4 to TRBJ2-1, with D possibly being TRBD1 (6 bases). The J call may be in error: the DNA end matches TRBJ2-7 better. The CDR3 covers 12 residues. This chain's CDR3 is CASGYTGLEQYF. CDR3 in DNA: TGTGCCAGCGGCTATACAGGGCTCGAGCAGTACTTC.